This is a list of T cell receptor beta chains from one sample in a study of T-cell memory formation after mild COVID-19. TCRdb reanalysed the 5' RACE reads using MiXCR and keeps one entry per CDR3 protein. The repertoire holds some 280,000 distinct CDR3 sequences, with 15% to 20% as singletons. The specimen was PBMCs or a T cell subset sorted from them (not recorded which). These receptors all stem from a man between 18 and 35 years old who had mild COVID-19 (a few samples of this study predate the infection). Cell type and time point are not known. The CDR3 runs from the conserved cysteine through the conserved F or W. Each record gives: clone size, D gene, J gene, V gene, CDR3 DNA, CDR3 protein. The D gene is left open where the match is weak. Some rows mark clone size as missing; the rest say once, few, many or name a class of expanded clone.

clone size: NA
D gene: NA
J gene: TRBJ2-6
V gene: TRBV27
CDR3 DNA: TGTGCCAGCTCTTCAGCTGTCGGGGCCAACGTCCTGACTTTC
CDR3 protein: CASSSAVGANVLTF

clone size: NA
D gene: NA
J gene: TRBJ1-1
V gene: TRBV9
CDR3 DNA: TGTGCCAGCAGCTTTGGACAGAGGACTGAAGCTTTCTTT
CDR3 protein: CASSFGQRTEAFF

clone size: many
D gene: NA
J gene: TRBJ2-7
V gene: TRBV11-2
CDR3 DNA: TGTGCCAGCAGCTTAGACCTTTTACAGGGCCTGGAGCAGTACTTC
CDR3 protein: CASSLDLLQGLEQYF

clone size: few
D gene: NA
J gene: TRBJ1-1
V gene: TRBV20-1
CDR3 DNA: TGCAGTGCTAGGGAGAACACTGAAGCTTTCTTT
CDR3 protein: CSARENTEAFF

clone size: few
D gene: NA
J gene: TRBJ2-3
V gene: TRBV11-2
CDR3 DNA: TGTGCCGGTGCGGAGGGGAACACAGATACGCAGTATTTT
CDR3 protein: CAGAEGNTDTQYF

clone size: NA
D gene: NA
J gene: TRBJ1-2
V gene: TRBV6-2/TRBV6-3
CDR3 DNA: TGTGCCAGCAGTTGGGCGAGGGGCTACACCTTC
CDR3 protein: CASSWARGYTF

clone size: many
D gene: NA
J gene: TRBJ1-6
V gene: TRBV2
CDR3 DNA: TGTGCCAGCAATCCACCTCCCTCCTATAATTCACCCCTCCACTTT
CDR3 protein: CASNPPPSYNSPLHF

clone size: NA
D gene: TRBD1
J gene: TRBJ1-2
V gene: TRBV19
CDR3 DNA: TGTGCCAGTAGCCGGGACAGCTTCTATGGCTACACCTTC
CDR3 protein: CASSRDSFYGYTF

clone size: NA
D gene: NA
J gene: TRBJ1-6
V gene: TRBV9
CDR3 DNA: TGTGCCAGCAGCGTAGGCGGGGATTCACCCCTCCACTTT
CDR3 protein: CASSVGGDSPLHF

clone size: NA
D gene: TRBD2
J gene: TRBJ2-5
V gene: TRBV20-1
CDR3 DNA: TGCAGTGCTAGCGGGGGGGCGGGCTTGGAGACCCAGTACTTC
CDR3 protein: CSASGGAGLETQYF

clone size: NA
D gene: NA
J gene: TRBJ2-7
V gene: TRBV12-3/TRBV12-4
CDR3 DNA: TGTGCCAGCAGTTTAGTGGTTGTGCAGGGCGAGCAGTACTTC
CDR3 protein: CASSLVVVQGEQYF

clone size: few
D gene: NA
J gene: TRBJ2-7
V gene: TRBV10-3
CDR3 DNA: TGTGCCATCAGTGAGAGGACCCACGAGCAGTACTTC
CDR3 protein: CAISERTHEQYF

clone size: few
D gene: TRBD1
J gene: TRBJ2-7
V gene: TRBV7-9
CDR3 DNA: TGTGCCAGCATGAACAGGGGCTACTACGAGCAGTACTTC
CDR3 protein: CASMNRGYYEQYF

clone size: few
D gene: NA
J gene: TRBJ1-6
V gene: TRBV7-2
CDR3 DNA: TGTGCCAGCAGCTTTGCAGGGGAAGGGTCACCCCTCCACTTT
CDR3 protein: CASSFAGEGSPLHF

clone size: NA
D gene: NA
J gene: TRBJ1-2
V gene: TRBV20-1
CDR3 DNA: TGCAGTGCTTCTTCCGGCGGATTCTATGGCTACACCTTC
CDR3 protein: CSASSGGFYGYTF

clone size: NA
D gene: NA
J gene: TRBJ1-1
V gene: TRBV5-1
CDR3 DNA: TGCGCCAGCAGCTGGGGGGAGTGGGGTGTCGCTGAAGCTTTCTTT
CDR3 protein: CASSWGEWGVAEAFF

clone size: few
D gene: NA
J gene: TRBJ1-1
V gene: TRBV7-9
CDR3 DNA: TGTGCCAGCAGCCCCAGGGACGACACTGAAGCTTTCTTT
CDR3 protein: CASSPRDDTEAFF

clone size: NA
D gene: NA
J gene: TRBJ1-1
V gene: TRBV7-3
CDR3 DNA: TGTGCCAGCAGCTTACAGTTCAAGGGTACTGAAGCTTTCTTT
CDR3 protein: CASSLQFKGTEAFF

clone size: NA
D gene: NA
J gene: TRBJ1-5
V gene: TRBV27
CDR3 DNA: TGTGCCAGCAGTCCGGGACAAGGCTTTTTCAATCAGCCCCAGCATTTT
CDR3 protein: CASSPGQGFFNQPQHF

clone size: NA
D gene: NA
J gene: TRBJ1-1
V gene: TRBV29-1
CDR3 DNA: TGCAGCGTCGGACAGAACATGAACACTGAAGCTTTCTTT
CDR3 protein: CSVGQNMNTEAFF

clone size: NA
D gene: TRBD2
J gene: TRBJ2-5
V gene: TRBV11-2
CDR3 DNA: TGTGCCAGCAGCTCAGCGGGGGCCACCCAAGAGACCCAGTACTTC
CDR3 protein: CASSSAGATQETQYF

clone size: few
D gene: NA
J gene: TRBJ2-2
V gene: TRBV15
CDR3 DNA: TGTGCCACCAGCAAGGTTCCCGGGGAGCTGTTTTTT
CDR3 protein: CATSKVPGELFF

clone size: NA
D gene: NA
J gene: TRBJ2-7
V gene: TRBV7-9
CDR3 DNA: TGTGCCAGCAGCATTTCTGTTTACGAGCAGTACTTC
CDR3 protein: CASSISVYEQYF

clone size: NA
D gene: NA
J gene: TRBJ2-5
V gene: TRBV20-1
CDR3 DNA: TGCAGTGCGAGGAAAAGACAGGTGCTCGGGCGGGAGACCCAGTACTTC
CDR3 protein: CSARKRQVLGRETQYF

clone size: NA
D gene: NA
J gene: TRBJ2-3
V gene: TRBV12-5
CDR3 DNA: TGTGCTAGTGGTTTCTTCTGGCTTAACAGCACAGATACGCAGTATTTT
CDR3 protein: CASGFFWLNSTDTQYF

clone size: few
D gene: TRBD1
J gene: TRBJ2-7
V gene: TRBV11-2
CDR3 DNA: TGTGCCAGCAGCTTAGCAACAGGACAGGGATCCTACGAGCAGTACTTC
CDR3 protein: CASSLATGQGSYEQYF

clone size: few
D gene: NA
J gene: TRBJ2-1
V gene: TRBV2
CDR3 DNA: TGTGCCAGCAGTGCGGAGAGGTTTGCGAGCTCCTACAATGAGCAGTTCTTC
CDR3 protein: CASSAERFASSYNEQFF

clone size: few
D gene: NA
J gene: TRBJ2-7
V gene: TRBV12-5
CDR3 DNA: TGTGCTAGTGGTTTCATTGTCCGGGGGTCCTACGAGCAGTACTTC
CDR3 protein: CASGFIVRGSYEQYF

clone size: NA
D gene: TRBD1
J gene: TRBJ2-5
V gene: TRBV7-2
CDR3 DNA: TGTGCCAGCAGCTTGGGGACAGGGGCGCTAGTAGAGACCCAGTACTTC
CDR3 protein: CASSLGTGALVETQYF

clone size: many
D gene: NA
J gene: TRBJ2-1
V gene: TRBV5-1
CDR3 DNA: TGCGCCAGCAGCCTAACACGGGGCCATGAGCAGTTCTTC
CDR3 protein: CASSLTRGHEQFF

clone size: few
D gene: TRBD2
J gene: TRBJ2-3
V gene: TRBV9
CDR3 DNA: TGTGCCAGCAGCGTGGGACTAGCCGGCGCAGATACGCAGTATTTT
CDR3 protein: CASSVGLAGADTQYF

clone size: few
D gene: NA
J gene: TRBJ1-1
V gene: TRBV6-5
CDR3 DNA: TGTGCCAGCAGTTATCTACAGGGCGGCACTGAAGCTTTCTTT
CDR3 protein: CASSYLQGGTEAFF

clone size: NA
D gene: NA
J gene: TRBJ1-1
V gene: TRBV7-8
CDR3 DNA: TGTGCCAGCAGCGACAGAGGGGGGATGATGGCTTTCTTT
CDR3 protein: CASSDRGGMMAFF

clone size: few
D gene: TRBD2
J gene: TRBJ2-1
V gene: TRBV11-3
CDR3 DNA: TGTGCCAGCAGTCGACTAGCGGGGGAATACAATGAGCAGTTCTTC
CDR3 protein: CASSRLAGEYNEQFF

clone size: NA
D gene: NA
J gene: TRBJ1-2
V gene: TRBV19
CDR3 DNA: TGTGCCAGTAGTGAACAAGGGGACTATGGCTACACCTTC
CDR3 protein: CASSEQGDYGYTF

clone size: NA
D gene: TRBD1
J gene: TRBJ2-2
V gene: TRBV28
CDR3 DNA: TGTGCCGTCAACAGGGGGCAGTTCACCGGGGAGCTGTTTTTT
CDR3 protein: CAVNRGQFTGELFF

clone size: NA
D gene: NA
J gene: TRBJ1-1
V gene: TRBV7-2
CDR3 DNA: TGTGCCAGCAGCTTTTCGGGGGTCAACACTGAAGCTTTCTTT
CDR3 protein: CASSFSGVNTEAFF

clone size: few
D gene: NA
J gene: TRBJ1-5
V gene: TRBV20-1
CDR3 DNA: TGCAGTGCTAGTAGCCCGCCAGCTTATAGCAATCAGCCCCAGCATTTT
CDR3 protein: CSASSPPAYSNQPQHF

clone size: NA
D gene: TRBD1
J gene: TRBJ1-5
V gene: TRBV19
CDR3 DNA: TGTGCCAGTAGTCCGGGGAGGGGGCGACATTATAGCAATCAGCCCCAGCATTTT
CDR3 protein: CASSPGRGRHYSNQPQHF

clone size: NA
D gene: NA
J gene: TRBJ2-7
V gene: TRBV20-1
CDR3 DNA: TGCAGTGCTAGAGGCACGGTGGTCGAGGAGCAGTACTTC
CDR3 protein: CSARGTVVEEQYF

clone size: NA
D gene: NA
J gene: TRBJ1-1
V gene: TRBV4-3
CDR3 DNA: TGCGCCAGCAGCCAGAACAGTGCCGGTTCTGTGTATACGGCTGAAGCTTTCTTT
CDR3 protein: CASSQNSAGSVYTAEAFF

clone size: NA
D gene: TRBD1
J gene: TRBJ1-2
V gene: TRBV20-1
CDR3 DNA: TGCAGTGCCCTGGACAGGGAGGTTGGCTACACCTTC
CDR3 protein: CSALDREVGYTF

clone size: once
D gene: NA
J gene: TRBJ2-1
V gene: TRBV7-6
CDR3 DNA: TGTGCCAGCAGGCCGTCCCTGGCGGGGTACAATGAGCAGTTCTTC
CDR3 protein: CASRPSLAGYNEQFF

clone size: many
D gene: TRBD2
J gene: TRBJ2-5
V gene: TRBV2
CDR3 DNA: TGTGCCAGCACCTTTTGGGGGGGACCTCAGACCCAGTACTTC
CDR3 protein: CASTFWGGPQTQYF

clone size: few
D gene: NA
J gene: TRBJ2-7
V gene: TRBV5-1
CDR3 DNA: TGCGCCAGCAGCTTGGTTGGTGGTGGGGATTTATACGAGCAGTACTTC
CDR3 protein: CASSLVGGGDLYEQYF

clone size: NA
D gene: TRBD2
J gene: TRBJ2-3
V gene: TRBV11-3
CDR3 DNA: TGTGCCAGCAGCTTACTAGCGGGGGGCACCACAGATACGCAGTATTTT
CDR3 protein: CASSLLAGGTTDTQYF

clone size: NA
D gene: TRBD1
J gene: TRBJ2-1
V gene: TRBV29-1
CDR3 DNA: TGCAGCGGGATTGATTTGGACAGGGCGAATGAGCAGTTCTTC
CDR3 protein: CSGIDLDRANEQFF

clone size: few
D gene: TRBD2
J gene: TRBJ2-3
V gene: TRBV6-6
CDR3 DNA: TGTGCCAGCAGTTACTCATGGACTAGTCAGCCAGATACGCAGTATTTT
CDR3 protein: CASSYSWTSQPDTQYF

clone size: few
D gene: NA
J gene: TRBJ2-3
V gene: TRBV20-1
CDR3 DNA: TGCAGTGCTAAGGAGGTCGGGAAACTACTCACAGATACGCAGTATTTT
CDR3 protein: CSAKEVGKLLTDTQYF

clone size: NA
D gene: NA
J gene: TRBJ1-2
V gene: TRBV12-3/TRBV12-4
CDR3 DNA: TGTGCCAGCAGTTGGGAGGGGTCCTATGTCTACACCTTC
CDR3 protein: CASSWEGSYVYTF

clone size: many
D gene: NA
J gene: TRBJ1-5
V gene: TRBV9
CDR3 DNA: TGTGCCAGCAGCGTCGGCATGGGCAATCAGCCCCAGCATTTT
CDR3 protein: CASSVGMGNQPQHF

clone size: few
D gene: NA
J gene: TRBJ2-1
V gene: TRBV27
CDR3 DNA: TGTGCCAGCAGTTGCCTGGGGGATAATGAGCAGTTCTTC
CDR3 protein: CASSCLGDNEQFF

clone size: NA
D gene: NA
J gene: TRBJ1-1
V gene: TRBV12-3/TRBV12-4
CDR3 DNA: TGTGCCAGCAGCTTTCTTACAAGTGAAGCTTTCTTT
CDR3 protein: CASSFLTSEAFF

clone size: NA
D gene: TRBD2
J gene: TRBJ2-3
V gene: TRBV27
CDR3 DNA: TGTGCCAGCAGTTTCTGGGGGGGAGCCACAGATACGCAGTATTTT
CDR3 protein: CASSFWGGATDTQYF